This T cell receptor beta chain was recovered during a study of cytomegalovirus exposure and HLA in healthy donors. Study-wide findings and caveats: The authors later linked a missense DCLRE1C variant to TCR beta V- and J-gene trimming. Certain indistinguishable V segments, among them TRBV6-2 and TRBV6-3, were excluded.

In the case of this clone: What it binds is not known.

A multiplex PCR was run with 60 Vbeta primers and 13 Jbeta primers. Only in-frame clones appear in the TCRdb table, and some are missing; sequencing was by immunoSEQ multiplex PCR. The sample includes more than 85,000 clones, 55% to 80% seen only once; the top ten take 1.2%. The CDR3 runs 18 residues. Per germline, CDR1 GTSNPN and CDR2 SVGIG (reference sequence). V gave up 0 bases and J gave up 1 base, with 20 bases separating them. The V and J genes are TRBV30 and TRBJ2-3; D is possibly TRBD2 (6 bases). Material for sequencing was PBMCs. The sequence derives from a female donor in good health and CMV-seronegative. The CDR3 spells CAWSVVLGSASGTDTQYF. CDR3 DNA sequence: TGTGCCTGGAGTGTAGTCCTCGGGTCGGCTAGCGGCACAGATACGCAGTATTTT.